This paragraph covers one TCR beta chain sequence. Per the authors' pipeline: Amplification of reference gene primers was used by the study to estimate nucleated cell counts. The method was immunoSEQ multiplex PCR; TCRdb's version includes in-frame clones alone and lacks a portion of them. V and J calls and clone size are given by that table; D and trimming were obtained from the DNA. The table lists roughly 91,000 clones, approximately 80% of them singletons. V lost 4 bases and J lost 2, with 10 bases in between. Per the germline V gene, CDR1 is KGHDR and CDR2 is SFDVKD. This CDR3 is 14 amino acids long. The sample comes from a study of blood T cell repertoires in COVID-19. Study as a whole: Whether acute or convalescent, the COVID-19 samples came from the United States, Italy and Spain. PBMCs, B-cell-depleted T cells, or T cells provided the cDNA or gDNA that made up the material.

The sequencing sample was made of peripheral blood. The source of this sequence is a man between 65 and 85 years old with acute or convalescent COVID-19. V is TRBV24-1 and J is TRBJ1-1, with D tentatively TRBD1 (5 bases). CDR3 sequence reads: CATSENDRNTEAFF. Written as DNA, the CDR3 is TGTGCCACCAGTGAGAATGACAGAAACACTGAAGCTTTCTTT.